A selection of T cell receptor beta chains follows, all from one sample in a study of OX40 agonist ivuxolimab in advanced cancers. Clones were read by immunoSEQ multiplex PCR, and TCRdb kept only the in-frame ones, dropping some. This sample carries 50,000 to 60,000 clones, more than 75% of them seen once, and the ten largest clones take roughly 1.2%. The sequencing used CD4+ or CD8+ T cells sorted from blood, collected in a trial of the OX40 agonist ivuxolimab. These receptors were collected from an adult with an advanced solid tumor such as melanoma, head and neck, liver or kidney cancer. The CDR3 runs from the conserved cysteine through the conserved F or W. A D gene is named only where the DNA matches it firmly. Some rows have no size entry. The others give once, few or many, or a class for an expanded clone.

j_call | clone_size | v_call | d_call | cdr3_nt | cdr3_aa
TRBJ1-4 | . | TRBV5-4 | . | TGTGCCAGCAGCTTGGGTGGAAGCGTTGAAAAACTGTTTTTT | CASSLGGSVEKLFF
TRBJ1-2 | . | TRBV6-6 | TRBD1 | TGTGCCAGCATTATCGGGACAGGGGGCCGTGGCTACACCTTC | CASIIGTGGRGYTF
TRBJ2-1 | . | TRBV10-3 | TRBD2 | TGTGCCATCAGAGACGCGACTAGCGGGAGCGGGGATGAGCAGTTCTTC | CAIRDATSGSGDEQFF
TRBJ2-2 | . | TRBV6-5 | . | TGTGCCAGCAGTTCCTCCGGGACCTACACCGGGGAGCTGTTTTTT | CASSSSGTYTGELFF
TRBJ2-5 | . | TRBV6-5 | TRBD1 | TGTGCCAGCAGTTCTCGGACAGGCCAAGAGACCCAGTACTTC | CASSSRTGQETQYF
TRBJ2-3 | . | TRBV7-9 | TRBD2 | TGTGCCAGCAGCTCCTCCGCGGGAGGTTGGACAGATACGCAGTATTTT | CASSSSAGGWTDTQYF
TRBJ2-1 | . | TRBV11-3 | . | TGTGCCAGCAGCAACGGGGCCTACGGTGAGCAGTTCTTC | CASSNGAYGEQFF
TRBJ1-2 | . | TRBV6-5 | . | TGTGCCAGCAGTTACTCCAGAGAGGGGGATGGCTACACCTTC | CASSYSREGDGYTF
TRBJ2-7 | medium-sized | TRBV30 | . | TGTGCCTGGAGAAAGAAGACACTCTCCTACGAGCAGTACTTC | CAWRKKTLSYEQYF
TRBJ2-1 | few | TRBV4-2 | TRBD2 | TGTGCCAGCAGCCAAGGGGTTAGCGGGGGGGCTGGAAATGAGCAGTTCTTC | CASSQGVSGGAGNEQFF
TRBJ1-2 | . | TRBV6-1 | . | TGTGCCAGCAGTGAAAATGGGGGTTGGGGCTACACCTTC | CASSENGGWGYTF
TRBJ2-2 | . | TRBV10-3 | . | TGTGCCATCAGTGCAACTGCGAACACCGGGGAGCTGTTTTTT | CAISATANTGELFF
TRBJ1-2 | . | TRBV6-9 | TRBD1 | TGTGCCAGCAGACCCACGGGACAGGGGGCATATGGCTACACCTTC | CASRPTGQGAYGYTF
TRBJ2-1 | . | TRBV11-3 | . | TGTGCCAGCAGCTTAGAACAGTACAATGAGCAGTTCTTC | CASSLEQYNEQFF
TRBJ1-6 | few | TRBV30 | . | TGTGCCTGGAGCAAACCGGGACGGATGAATTCACCCCTCCACTTT | CAWSKPGRMNSPLHF
TRBJ1-5 | . | TRBV7-9 | . | TGTGCCAGCAGCTCCCCAAATCAGCCCCAGCATTTT | CASSSPNQPQHF
TRBJ2-5 | . | TRBV10-3 | . | TGTGCCATCAGTGAGTCGAATATCGAGGGGACCCAGTACTTC | CAISESNIEGTQYF
TRBJ1-5 | once | TRBV15 | . | TGTGCCACCAGCAGAGAGGGCCATCAGCCCCAGCATTTT | CATSREGHQPQHF
TRBJ2-5 | . | TRBV7-9 | . | TGTGCCAGTGGGGCTTCGGGCGAGACCCAGTACTTC | CASGASGETQYF
TRBJ2-1 | . | TRBV18 | TRBD2 | TGTGCCAGCTCACCCCGGTCCAGCGGGAAGAGTGTTGAGCAGTTCTTC | CASSPRSSGKSVEQFF
TRBJ1-1 | . | TRBV6-5 | . | TGTGCCAGCAGTTATCGCGGGCCTATCGGGGCTTTCTTT | CASSYRGPIGAFF
TRBJ2-7 | . | TRBV12-5 | . | TGTGCTAGTGGTTTGAATCCTTGGAACGAGCAGTACTTC | CASGLNPWNEQYF
TRBJ2-7 | . | TRBV27 | . | TGTGCCAGCAGTTTATCTAGTCGGGGGATCGGCGAGCAGTACTTC | CASSLSSRGIGEQYF
TRBJ2-3 | . | TRBV7-8 | . | TGTGCCAGCAGCTTAGATTACAGGGCGGTGGGGACAGATACGCAGTATTTT | CASSLDYRAVGTDTQYF
TRBJ1-2 | once | TRBV6-5 | TRBD1 | TGTGCCAGCAGTTACAGGACAGGGAGACACTATGGCTACACCTTC | CASSYRTGRHYGYTF
TRBJ2-7 | . | TRBV7-8 | TRBD2 | TGTGCCAGCAGCTTGACTAGCGGGAGCTCCTACGAGCAGTACTTC | CASSLTSGSSYEQYF
TRBJ2-7 | few | TRBV5-5 | TRBD1 | TGTGCCAGCAGTGGCCGGCAGGGGGACACCTACGAGCAGTACTTC | CASSGRQGDTYEQYF
TRBJ1-1 | . | TRBV6-5 | . | TGTGCCAGCAGTTACTCCCCTATGAGTACAGAAGCTTTCTTT | CASSYSPMSTEAFF
TRBJ1-5 | few | TRBV2 | . | TGTGCCAGCACCCGCAATCAGCCCCAGCATTTT | CASTRNQPQHF
TRBJ2-7 | . | TRBV5-1 | . | TGCGCCAGCAGCTCTTCCGGGAGTCCCTCTCTCGAGCAGTACTTC | CASSSSGSPSLEQYF
TRBJ2-1 | . | TRBV5-1 | . | TGCGCCAGCAGCTTCAGCGGACGTTCTACGGACAATGAGCAGTTCTTC | CASSFSGRSTDNEQFF
TRBJ2-7 | . | TRBV7-2 | . | TGTGCCAGCAGCTTCGGACAAACAGACTACGAGCAGTACTTC | CASSFGQTDYEQYF
TRBJ1-2 | few | TRBV5-4 | . | TGTGCCAGCAACGCTCGGGAACAGAAGTCTGGCTACACCTTC | CASNAREQKSGYTF
TRBJ2-5 | . | TRBV10-3 | TRBD1 | TGTGCCATCAGTGAGAAAAGACAGGGTGGAGAGACCCAGTACTTC | CAISEKRQGGETQYF
TRBJ2-7 | . | TRBV4-1 | . | TGCGCCAGCAGCCAAGATGGTCGAGCGGCCACCACCTACGAGCAGTACTTC | CASSQDGRAATTYEQYF
TRBJ1-2 | once | TRBV6-1 | . | TGTGCCAGTCAGGGGACGGATAACTATGGCTACACCTTC | CASQGTDNYGYTF
TRBJ2-7 | once | TRBV6-6 | . | TGTGCCAGCAGTGTTGACAGCCAGTACTACGAGCAGTACTTC | CASSVDSQYYEQYF
TRBJ2-4 | few | TRBV7-9 | . | TGTGCCAGCAGCTTCGGAACGGGGATGGACATTCAGTACTTC | CASSFGTGMDIQYF
TRBJ2-7 | . | TRBV18 | . | TGTGCCAGCTCACGGTTGGGTTTGGGTGACGAGCAGTACTTC | CASSRLGLGDEQYF
TRBJ2-2 | . | TRBV10-3 | . | TGTGCCATCAGTGAGAGGGGGAACGGGGAGCTGTTTTTT | CAISERGNGELFF
TRBJ1-1 | few | TRBV30 | . | TGTGCCTGGATTTCGGGACGTGAAGCTTTCTTT | CAWISGREAFF
TRBJ2-7 | few | TRBV5-1 | TRBD1 | TGCGCCAGCAGCTCAAAGGACAGGTCGGACTCCTACGAGCAGTACTTC | CASSSKDRSDSYEQYF
TRBJ2-1 | . | TRBV5-6 | . | TGTGCCAGCAGCTTGGACGGAAGCTCCTACAATGAGCAGTTCTTC | CASSLDGSSYNEQFF
TRBJ1-4 | . | TRBV11-3 | TRBD1 | TGTGCCAGCAGCTTCGGATTACAGGGGGAAAAACTGTTTTTT | CASSFGLQGEKLFF
TRBJ2-7 | few | TRBV5-6 | TRBD2 | TGTGCCAGCAGCCTCGTGGGGGACTTCGGGACTAGCGGCGACGAGCAGTACTTC | CASSLVGDFGTSGDEQYF
TRBJ2-7 | . | TRBV6-6 | TRBD1 | TGTGCCAGCGGGGGACAGATCTCCTACGAGCAGTACTTC | CASGGQISYEQYF
TRBJ1-2 | . | TRBV19 | . | TGTGCCAGTAGTACCGCTATAGGATTAGGACGGGCGTTTGAGACCTTC | CASSTAIGLGRAFETF
TRBJ1-5 | few | TRBV19 | . | TGTGCCAGTAGGTTTATCCTACGGGGGACAAACAATCAGCCCCAGCATTTT | CASRFILRGTNNQPQHF
TRBJ1-6 | once | TRBV2 | TRBD1 | TGTGCCAGCAGACCCGGACAGGGGCGAGTTTTGTCACCCCTCCACTTT | CASRPGQGRVLSPLHF
TRBJ2-3 | once | TRBV7-2 | . | TGTGCCAGCAGCTTGGATCAGGGTGCAGATACGCAGTATTTT | CASSLDQGADTQYF
TRBJ1-4 | . | TRBV14 | TRBD1 | TGTGCCAGCAGCCCCCTAGGACAGGGGATTAATGAAAAACTGTTTTTT | CASSPLGQGINEKLFF
TRBJ1-5 | . | TRBV28 | TRBD1 | TGTGCCAGCACCACCGGACAGGGGTATCAGCCCCAGCATTTT | CASTTGQGYQPQHF
TRBJ2-7 | . | TRBV28 | . | TGTGCCAGCAGCCGGACTGCTTCCTACGAGCAGTACTTC | CASSRTASYEQYF
TRBJ2-5 | . | TRBV18 | . | TGTGCCAGCTCACCGTCCCTCCGTCAAGAGACCCAGTACTTC | CASSPSLRQETQYF